The 10 T cell receptor beta chains below come from one sample, sequenced in a study of blood T cells in healthy people across ages. Using a J-beta primer mix together with a sample-barcoded 5' primer, a second PCR was run for about 6 to 12 cycles. TCRdb itself ran the 5' RACE reads through MiXCR, one entry per CDR3 protein. Of around 1.1 million distinct CDR3 sequences listed, roughly two fifths are singletons. Sequences were obtained from blood. These receptors came from a man aged 18 to 29 in good health.

This clonotype appeared a few times. J is TRBJ1-1 and V is TRBV6-5, with D unresolved. CDR3 size: 12 residues. The V gene lost 0 bases and the J gene lost 6 bases, with 5 bases spanning the gap. The germline V gene has CDR1 MNHEY and CDR2 SVGAGI. In DNA, the CDR3 is TGTGCCAGCAGTTACTCCCGCTCTGAAGCTTTCTTT. It codes for CASSYSRSEAFF.

This clonotype showed up just a few times. The gene calls are TRBV5-1 and TRBJ2-3; no clear D gene. V shed 1 base and J shed 6 bases, with 12 bases lying between them. This CDR3 spans 14 amino acids. Germline V gene lookup returns CDR1 SGHRS and CDR2 YFSETQ. DNA of the CDR3: TGCGCCAGCAGCTTGAATTCTGCCGCCGATACGCAGTATTTT. This sequence encodes CASSLNSAADTQYF.

This clonotype was counted ten times or more. The chain has TRBV20-1 and TRBJ1-2; 10 bases agree with TRBD1. The CDR3 has 18 residues. In germline, CDR1 is DFQATT, CDR2 SNEGSKA (reference sequence). The junction had 10 bases not matched to a gene; V was cut back by 0 bases and J by 0 bases. This chain's CDR3 is CSARDQDRGAVANYGYTF. The CDR3 nucleotides read TGCAGTGCTAGAGATCAGGACAGGGGGGCAGTAGCTAACTATGGCTACACCTTC.

The CDR3 nucleotides are TGTGCCAGCACTGAGAGGAGCGGGGGGCCATCCTACGAGCAGTACTTC. It yields the protein CASTERSGGPSYEQYF. The chain recombines TRBV6-2 or TRBV6-3 with TRBJ2-7, with 9 nucleotides matching TRBD2. CDR1 and CDR2 (germline): MNHEY, SVGEGT. The CDR3 spans 16 residues. J gave up 1 base and V 7 bases, and 11 bases lay outside the gene matches.

The sample holds a few counts of this clonotype. J is TRBJ1-6 and V is TRBV7-9; D is possibly TRBD1 (6 bases). This CDR3 contains 14 residues. Germline assignment: CDR1 SEHNR and CDR2 FQNEAQ (reference sequence). The ends were cut back, 3 bases at V and 7 bases at J, with 10 bases in the middle. CDR3: CASSFGGRNSPLHF. The CDR3 region has the DNA TGTGCCAGCAGCTTTGGGGGGCGAAATTCACCCCTCCACTTT.

The chain recombines TRBV28 with TRBJ2-5; 7 bases map to TRBD1. CDR1 is MDHEN, CDR2 SYDVKM, per germline. The CDR3 has 15 amino acids. V lost 2 bases, J lost 4 bases, and 7 bases stayed unmatched. The CDR3 nucleotides are TGTGCCAGCAGTTTAAGAGGGGGCTGGAGAGAGACCCAGTACTTC. Protein: CASSLRGGWRETQYF.

V and J are TRBV4-3 and TRBJ2-1; the match to TRBD1 covers 7 bases. The CDR3 has 15 amino acids. J lost 3 bases, V lost 3 bases, and 5 bases had no gene match. CDR1 is LGHNA, CDR2 YSLEER, per germline. As DNA, the CDR3 is TGCGCCAGCAGCCACGGACAGGATGACTACAATGAGCAGTTCTTC. Protein sequence: CASSHGQDDYNEQFF.

This clonotype showed up many times. This chain connects TRBV10-3 to TRBJ2-3, with a possible D match to TRBD1 (5 bases). V was shortened by 11 bases and J by 1 base, with 7 bases between the two germline ends. Per the germline V gene, CDR1 is ENHRY and CDR2 is SYGVKD. The CDR3 is made up of 11 amino acids. Here the CDR3 DNA reads TGTGCCGCGACAGGCACAGATACGCAGTATTTT. Its translation is CAATGTDTQYF.

The rearrangement uses TRBV27 and TRBJ2-5; TRBD2 might be the D (7 bases). The DNA matches TRBJ2-7 better at its end, which makes the J call doubtful. CDR1 MNHEY and CDR2 SMNVEV come from the germline V gene (reference sequence). The CDR3 loop spans 16 amino acids. CDR3 residues: CASSLSGGGIGYEQYF. For the CDR3, the DNA is TGTGCCAGCAGTTTATCCGGCGGGGGCATTGGGTACGAGCAGTACTTC.

This clonotype came up a few times. V is TRBV7-3 and J is TRBJ2-2; 9 bases align to TRBD2. Germline loops: CDR1 SGHTA, CDR2 FQGTGA. This CDR3 spans 15 amino acids. V lost 5 bases and J lost 2; bases outside the gene matches: 3. The CDR3 region has the DNA TGTGCCAGCAGCAAGACTAGCGGTAACACCGGGGAGCTGTTTTTT. Protein product: CASSKTSGNTGELFF.